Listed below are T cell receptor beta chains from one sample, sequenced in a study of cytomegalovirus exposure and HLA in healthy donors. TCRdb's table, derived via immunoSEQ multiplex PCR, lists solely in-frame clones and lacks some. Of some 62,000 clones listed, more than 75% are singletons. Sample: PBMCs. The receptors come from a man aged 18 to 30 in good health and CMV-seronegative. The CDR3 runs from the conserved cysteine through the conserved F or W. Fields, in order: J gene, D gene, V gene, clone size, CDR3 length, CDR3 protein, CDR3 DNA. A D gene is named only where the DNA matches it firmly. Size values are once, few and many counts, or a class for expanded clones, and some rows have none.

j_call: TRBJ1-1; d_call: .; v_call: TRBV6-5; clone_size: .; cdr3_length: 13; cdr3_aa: CASSPIMNTEAFF; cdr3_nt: TGTGCCAGCAGTCCTATTATGAACACTGAAGCTTTCTTT
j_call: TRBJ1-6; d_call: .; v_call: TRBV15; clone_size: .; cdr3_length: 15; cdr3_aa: CATSREDSYNSPLHF; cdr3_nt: TGTGCCACCAGCAGAGAGGACAGTTATAATTCACCCCTCCACTTT
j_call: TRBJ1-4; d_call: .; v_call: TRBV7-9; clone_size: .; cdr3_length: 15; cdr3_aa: CASSSLREVNEKLFF; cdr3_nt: TGTGCCAGCAGCTCCCTTAGAGAGGTTAATGAAAAACTGTTTTTT
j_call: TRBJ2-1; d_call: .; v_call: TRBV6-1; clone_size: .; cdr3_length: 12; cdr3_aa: CASTYSYNEQFF; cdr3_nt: TGTGCCAGCACGTATTCGTACAATGAGCAGTTCTTC
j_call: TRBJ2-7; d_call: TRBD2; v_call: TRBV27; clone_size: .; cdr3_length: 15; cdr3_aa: CASSKAGGSSYEQYF; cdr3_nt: TGTGCCAGCAGCAAAGCGGGGGGTAGCTCCTACGAGCAGTACTTC
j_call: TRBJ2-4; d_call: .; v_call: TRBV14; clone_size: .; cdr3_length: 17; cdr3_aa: CASSQDRRGIAKNIQYF; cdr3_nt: TGTGCCAGCAGCCAAGATCGGCGGGGAATAGCCAAAAACATTCAGTACTTC
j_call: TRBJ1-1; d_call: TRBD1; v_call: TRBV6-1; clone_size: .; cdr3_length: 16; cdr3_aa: CASSEAGQGGSTEAFF; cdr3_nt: TGTGCCAGCAGTGAAGCGGGACAGGGCGGGTCCACTGAAGCTTTCTTT
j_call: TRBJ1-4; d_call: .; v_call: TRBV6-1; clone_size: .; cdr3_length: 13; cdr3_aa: CASARESGEKLFF; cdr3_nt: TGTGCCAGCGCCCGGGAGTCCGGGGAAAAACTGTTTTTT
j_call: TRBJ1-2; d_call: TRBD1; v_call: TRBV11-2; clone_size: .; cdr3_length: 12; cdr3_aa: CASSGQGGGYTF; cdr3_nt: TGTGCCAGCAGTGGACAGGGCGGTGGCTACACCTTC
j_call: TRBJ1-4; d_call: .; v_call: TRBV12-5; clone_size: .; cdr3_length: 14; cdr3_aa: CASGLGQLNEKLFF; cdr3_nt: TGTGCTAGTGGTTTGGGACAGCTTAATGAAAAACTGTTTTTT
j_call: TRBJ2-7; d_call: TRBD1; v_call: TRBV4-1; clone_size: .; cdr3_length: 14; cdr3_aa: CASSPLDRVGEQYF; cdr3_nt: TGCGCCAGCAGCCCCCTGGACAGGGTTGGAGAGCAGTACTTC
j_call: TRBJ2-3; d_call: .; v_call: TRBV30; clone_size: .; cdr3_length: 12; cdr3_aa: CAWSELEDTQYF; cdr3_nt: TGTGCCTGGAGTGAATTAGAGGATACGCAGTATTTT
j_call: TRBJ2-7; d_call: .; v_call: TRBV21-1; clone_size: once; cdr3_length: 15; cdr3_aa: CALEPQGELSYEQYF; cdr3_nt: TGTGCCCTTGAACCACAGGGGGAACTCTCCTACGAGCAGTACTTC
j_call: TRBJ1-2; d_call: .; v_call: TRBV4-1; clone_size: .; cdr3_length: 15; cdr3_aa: CASSQDAGEDYGYTF; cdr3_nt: TGCGCCAGCAGCCAAGACGCGGGGGAAGACTATGGCTACACCTTC
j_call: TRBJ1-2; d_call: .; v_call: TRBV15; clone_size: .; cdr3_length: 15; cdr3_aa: CATSREQTSNYGYTF; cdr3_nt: TGTGCCACCAGCAGAGAGCAGACATCTAACTATGGCTACACCTTC
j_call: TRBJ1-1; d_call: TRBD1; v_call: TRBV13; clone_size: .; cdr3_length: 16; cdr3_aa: CASSSGQGAADTEAFF; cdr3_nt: TGTGCCAGCAGCTCCGGACAGGGGGCGGCTGACACTGAAGCTTTCTTT
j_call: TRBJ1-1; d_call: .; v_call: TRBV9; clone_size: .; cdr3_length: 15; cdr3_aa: CASSVAGGGNTEAFF; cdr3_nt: TGTGCCAGCAGCGTAGCTGGGGGGGGCAACACTGAAGCTTTCTTT
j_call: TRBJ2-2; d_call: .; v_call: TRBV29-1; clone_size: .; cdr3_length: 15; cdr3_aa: CSVERRYPNTGELFF; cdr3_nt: TGCAGCGTTGAGAGGAGGTATCCGAACACCGGGGAGCTGTTTTTT
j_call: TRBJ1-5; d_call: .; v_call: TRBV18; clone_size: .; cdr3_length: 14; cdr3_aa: CASSPGISNQPQHF; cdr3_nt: TGTGCCAGCTCACCCGGGATTAGCAATCAGCCCCAGCATTTT
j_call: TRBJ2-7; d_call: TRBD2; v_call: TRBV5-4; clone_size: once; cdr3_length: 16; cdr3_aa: CASSPRLAGASYEQYF; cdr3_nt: TGTGCCAGCAGCCCAAGACTAGCGGGGGCCTCCTACGAGCAGTACTTC
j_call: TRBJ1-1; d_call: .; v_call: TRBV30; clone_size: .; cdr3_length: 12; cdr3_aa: CAWRGRNPEAFF; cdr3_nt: TGTGCCTGGAGGGGGAGGAACCCTGAAGCTTTCTTT
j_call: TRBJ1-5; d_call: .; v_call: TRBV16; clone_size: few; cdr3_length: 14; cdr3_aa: CASSQYKGNQPQHF; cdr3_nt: TGTGCCAGCAGCCAATATAAGGGGAACCAGCCCCAGCATTTT
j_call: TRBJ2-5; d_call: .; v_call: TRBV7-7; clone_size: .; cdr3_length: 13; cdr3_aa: CASSHPSGETQYF; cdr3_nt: TGTGCTAGCAGCCATCCCTCCGGGGAGACCCAGTACTTC
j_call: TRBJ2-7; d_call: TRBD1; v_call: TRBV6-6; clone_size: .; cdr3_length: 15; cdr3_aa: CASSAPGQGGYEQYF; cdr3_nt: TGTGCCAGCAGTGCGCCGGGACAGGGGGGCTACGAGCAGTACTTC
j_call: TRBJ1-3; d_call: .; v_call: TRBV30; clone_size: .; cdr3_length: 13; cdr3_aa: CAWMRGSGNTIYF; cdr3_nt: TGTGCCTGGATGAGGGGGTCCGGAAACACCATATATTTT
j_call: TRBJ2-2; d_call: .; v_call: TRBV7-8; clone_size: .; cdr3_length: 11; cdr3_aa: CASSRTGELFF; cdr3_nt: TGTGCCAGCAGCCGCACCGGGGAGCTGTTTTTT
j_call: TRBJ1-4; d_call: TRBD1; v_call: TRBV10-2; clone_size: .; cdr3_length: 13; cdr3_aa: CASSENRGEKLFF; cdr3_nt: TGCGCCAGCAGTGAAAACAGGGGTGAAAAACTGTTTTTT
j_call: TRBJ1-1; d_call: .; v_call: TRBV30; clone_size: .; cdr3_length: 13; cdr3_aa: CAWASDSNTEAFF; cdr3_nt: TGTGCCTGGGCCTCCGATAGTAACACTGAAGCTTTCTTT
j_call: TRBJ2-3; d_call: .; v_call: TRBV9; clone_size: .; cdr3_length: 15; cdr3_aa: CASSRPVGGTDTQYF; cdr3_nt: TGTGCCAGCAGCCGTCCGGTAGGGGGAACAGATACGCAGTATTTT
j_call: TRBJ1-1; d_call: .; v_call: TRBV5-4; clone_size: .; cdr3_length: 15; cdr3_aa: CASSPGSGWSSEAFF; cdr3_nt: TGTGCCAGCAGCCCCGGTAGCGGTTGGTCGTCTGAAGCTTTCTTT
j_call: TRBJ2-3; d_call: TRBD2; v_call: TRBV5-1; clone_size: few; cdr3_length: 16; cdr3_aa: CASSLGLAGGRDTQYF; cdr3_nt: TGCGCCAGCAGCTTGGGACTAGCGGGGGGGAGAGATACGCAGTATTTT
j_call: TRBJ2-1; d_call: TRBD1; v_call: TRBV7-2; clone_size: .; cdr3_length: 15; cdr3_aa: CASSLFPRGRDEQFF; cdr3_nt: TGTGCCAGCAGTCTCTTCCCCAGGGGGAGAGATGAGCAGTTCTTC
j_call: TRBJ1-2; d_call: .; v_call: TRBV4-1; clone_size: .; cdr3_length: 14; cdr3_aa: CASSPPQGNYGYTF; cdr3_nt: TGCGCCAGCAGCCCCCCCCAGGGGAACTATGGCTACACCTTC
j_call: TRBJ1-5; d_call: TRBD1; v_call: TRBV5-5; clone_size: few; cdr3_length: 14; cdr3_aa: CASSLGTGNQPQHF; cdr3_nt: TGTGCCAGCAGCTTAGGGACAGGGAATCAGCCCCAGCATTTT
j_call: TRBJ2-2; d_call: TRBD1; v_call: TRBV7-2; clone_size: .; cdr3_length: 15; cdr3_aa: CASSLVGTDTGELFF; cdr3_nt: TGTGCCAGCAGCTTAGTTGGGACAGACACCGGGGAGCTGTTTTTT
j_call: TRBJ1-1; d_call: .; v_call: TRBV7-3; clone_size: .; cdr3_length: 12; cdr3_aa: CASSDGGTEAFF; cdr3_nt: TGTGCCAGCAGCGACGGCGGAACTGAAGCTTTCTTT
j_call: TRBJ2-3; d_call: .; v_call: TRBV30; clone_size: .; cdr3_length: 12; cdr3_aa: CAGSALTDTQYF; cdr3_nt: TGTGCCGGAAGTGCTCTCACAGATACGCAGTATTTT
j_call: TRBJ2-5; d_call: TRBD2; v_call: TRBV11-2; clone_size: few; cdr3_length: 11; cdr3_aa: CASRLARTQYF; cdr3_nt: TGTGCCAGCCGACTAGCGAGGACCCAGTACTTC
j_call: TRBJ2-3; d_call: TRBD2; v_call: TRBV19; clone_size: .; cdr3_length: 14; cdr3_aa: CASSILAGTDTQYF; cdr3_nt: TGTGCCAGTAGTATACTAGCGGGTACAGATACGCAGTATTTT
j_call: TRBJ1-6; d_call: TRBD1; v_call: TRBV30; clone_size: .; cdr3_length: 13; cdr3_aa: CAWAVDRDSPLHF; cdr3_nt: TGTGCCTGGGCCGTGGACAGGGATTCACCCCTCCACTTT
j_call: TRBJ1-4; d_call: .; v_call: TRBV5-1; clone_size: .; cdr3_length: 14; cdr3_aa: CASSAGGSGEKLFF; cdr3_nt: TGCGCCAGCAGCGCTGGAGGGTCAGGGGAAAAACTGTTTTTT
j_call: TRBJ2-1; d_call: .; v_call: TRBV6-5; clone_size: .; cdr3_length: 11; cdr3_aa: CASSMGTSAFF; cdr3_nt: TGTGCCAGCAGTATGGGGACTTCAGCGTTCTTC
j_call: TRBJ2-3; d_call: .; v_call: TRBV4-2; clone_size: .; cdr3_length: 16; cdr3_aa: CASSQGCGEGTDTQYF; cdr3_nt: TGTGCCAGCAGCCAAGGGTGCGGGGAGGGCACAGATACGCAGTATTTT
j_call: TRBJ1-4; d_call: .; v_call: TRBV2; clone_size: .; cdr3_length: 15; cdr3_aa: CASSELQGAGEKLFF; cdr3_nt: TGTGCCAGCAGTGAACTTCAAGGGGCCGGGGAAAAACTGTTTTTT